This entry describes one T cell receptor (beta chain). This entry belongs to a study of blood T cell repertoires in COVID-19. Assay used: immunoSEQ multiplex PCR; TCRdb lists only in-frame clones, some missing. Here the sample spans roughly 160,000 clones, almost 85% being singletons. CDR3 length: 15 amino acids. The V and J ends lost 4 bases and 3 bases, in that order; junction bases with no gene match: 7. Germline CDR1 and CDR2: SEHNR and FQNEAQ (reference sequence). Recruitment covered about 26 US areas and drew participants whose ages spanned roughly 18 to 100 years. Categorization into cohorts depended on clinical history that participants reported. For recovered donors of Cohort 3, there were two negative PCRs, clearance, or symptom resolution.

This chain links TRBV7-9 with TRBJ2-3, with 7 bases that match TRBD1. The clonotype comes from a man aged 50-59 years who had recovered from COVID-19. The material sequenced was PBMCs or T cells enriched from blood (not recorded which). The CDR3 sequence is CASSSGTVATDTQYF. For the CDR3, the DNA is TGTGCCAGCAGCTCCGGGACAGTTGCAACAGATACGCAGTATTTT.